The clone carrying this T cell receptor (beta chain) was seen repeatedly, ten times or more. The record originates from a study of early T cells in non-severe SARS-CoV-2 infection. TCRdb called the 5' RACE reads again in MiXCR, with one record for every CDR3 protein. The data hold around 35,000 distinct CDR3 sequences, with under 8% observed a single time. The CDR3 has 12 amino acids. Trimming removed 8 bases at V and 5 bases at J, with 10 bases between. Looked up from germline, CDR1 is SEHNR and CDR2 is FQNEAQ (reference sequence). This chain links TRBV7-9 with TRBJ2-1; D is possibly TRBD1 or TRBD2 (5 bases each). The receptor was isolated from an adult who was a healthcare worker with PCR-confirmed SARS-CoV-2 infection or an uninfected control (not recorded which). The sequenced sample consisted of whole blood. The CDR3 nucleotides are TGTGCCAGCCGGGGCGAGAACAATGAGCAGTTCTTC. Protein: CASRGENNEQFF.